This entry lists 31 T cell receptor beta chains sequenced from one sample in a study of OX40 agonist ivuxolimab in advanced cancers. Libraries were prepared by immunoSEQ multiplex PCR; TCRdb keeps only in-frame clonotypes and omits some of them. The sample includes roughly 75,000 clones, approximately 86% seen only once; the top ten take just over 0.75%. The sample consisted of CD4+ or CD8+ T cells sorted from blood, taken in a trial of the OX40 agonist ivuxolimab. These receptors were taken from an adult with an advanced solid tumor such as melanoma, head and neck, liver or kidney cancer.

V usage is TRBV28 and J usage is TRBJ1-5; TRBD1 aligns across 8 bases. CDR3 length equals 15 residues. V shed 8 bases and J 6 bases; nucleotides not matched to a gene: 12. Looked up from germline, CDR1 is MDHEN and CDR2 is SYDVKM. The CDR3 reads CASGVMTGEGQPQHF. The CDR3 coding sequence is TGTGCCAGCGGCGTTATGACAGGGGAGGGTCAGCCCCAGCATTTT. The full variable domain, with the rest looked up from reference TRBV28 and TRBJ1-5, is DVKVTQSSRYLVKRTGEKVFLECVQDMDHENMFWYRQDPGLGLRLIYFSYDVKMKEKGDIPEGYSVSREKKERFSLILESASTNQTSMYLCASGVMTGEGQPQHFGDGTRLSIL.

The chain is built from TRBV5-4 and TRBJ1-4, with D unresolved. Germline V gene sequence: CDR1 SGHNT, CDR2 YYREEE (reference sequence). Trimming removed 4 bases at V and 8 bases at J, with 9 bases between. This CDR3 is built from 12 residues. CDR3 DNA sequence: TGTGCCAGCAGCCAAAGAGGAGAAAAACTGTTTTTT. As protein: CASSQRGEKLFF.

The rearrangement joins TRBV5-1 to TRBJ1-5; D gene unclear. Trimming took 3 bases from V and 2 from J, leaving 6 bases between them. The CDR3 spans 13 residues. The V gene's germline CDR1 is SGHRS and CDR2 YFSETQ. CDR3 protein: CASSWGGNQPQHF. The CDR3 DNA sequence: TGCGCCAGCAGCTGGGGAGGCAATCAGCCCCAGCATTTT.

This clone was observed a few times. The chain combines TRBV4-1 with TRBJ2-7; 12 nucleotides match TRBD2. The CDR3 has 15 amino acids. Germline CDR1 MGHRA, CDR2 YSYEKL. The trim removed 1 base at V and 2 bases at J, leaving 0 bases unmatched. CDR3 residues: CASSQGTSGAYEQYF. CDR3 nucleotide sequence: TGCGCCAGCAGCCAAGGGACTAGCGGGGCCTACGAGCAGTACTTC.

The genes are TRBV9 and TRBJ1-1, with D unresolved. CDR1 and CDR2 (germline): SGDLS, YYNGEE. Trimming pared 4 bases from V and 1 base from J, leaving 14 bases between. This CDR3 region has 15 residues. Written as DNA, the CDR3 is TGTGCCAGCAGCCCCTCTTTGAGTGAGAACACTGAAGCTTTCTTT. Residues: CASSPSLSENTEAFF.

This clone was observed a single time. This sample also contains other DNA sequences that code for the same CDR3. The rearrangement links TRBV18 to TRBJ1-1, with 7 bases matching TRBD1. Germline assignment: CDR1 KGHSH and CDR2 LQKENI. V lost 2 bases to trimming and J lost 2 bases; unmatched junction nucleotides: 2. This CDR3 is 14 amino acids long. CDR3 residues: CASSPGGGNTEAFF. Here the CDR3 DNA reads TGTGCCAGCTCACCAGGAGGGGGCAACACTGAAGCTTTCTTT.

The chain joins TRBV28 to TRBJ1-2; 7 nucleotides match TRBD1. In germline, CDR1 is MDHEN, CDR2 SYDVKM. This CDR3 has 14 amino acids. The V segment lost 5 bases and the J segment 3 bases; nucleotides outside the gene matches: 6. The CDR3 DNA sequence: TGTGCCAGCAGTGATCCGGGACAGTACTATGGCTACACCTTC. It specifies CASSDPGQYYGYTF.

This clone was picked up a small number of times. V gene TRBV9 combines with J gene TRBJ2-3; D gene uncertain. CDR1 and CDR2 from the germline V gene are SGDLS and YYNGEE. Trimming removed 0 bases at V and 1 base at J, with 6 bases between. There are 14 residues in the CDR3. The CDR3 DNA sequence: TGTGCCAGCAGCGTAGCCGATCGCACAGATACGCAGTATTTT. Protein: CASSVADRTDTQYF.

V gene TRBV7-2 combines with J gene TRBJ2-1; D uncertain. The CDR3 has 12 amino acids. Germline V gene lookup returns CDR1 SGHTA and CDR2 FQGNSA. V lost 9 bases to trimming and J lost 10 bases, with 16 bases between them. The CDR3 is CASNFAPGEQFF. As DNA, the CDR3 is TGTGCCAGTAACTTCGCCCCCGGGGAGCAGTTCTTC. The whole variable domain, remainder taken from reference TRBV7-2 and TRBJ2-1, is GAGVSQSPSNKVTEKGKDVELRCDPISGHTALYWYRQSLGQGLEFLIYFQGNSAPDKSGLPSDRFSAERTGGSVSTLTIQRTQQEDSAVYLCASNFAPGEQFFGPGTRLTVL.

This chain links TRBV9 with TRBJ2-2; the D call may be TRBD1 or TRBD2 (5 bases each). CDR1 and CDR2 (germline): SGDLS, YYNGEE. V was shortened by 0 bases and J by 2 bases, with 11 bases between the two germline ends. There are 16 residues in the CDR3. The CDR3 DNA is TGTGCCAGCAGCGTAGGAGGGGCGATCAACACCGGGGAGCTGTTTTTT. This encodes CASSVGGAINTGELFF.

The chain links TRBV7-3 to TRBJ1-4; D possibly corresponds to TRBD1 (6 bases). This CDR3 spans 13 amino acids. Germline CDR1 is SGHTA and CDR2 is FQGTGA. V was pared by 5 bases and J by 3 bases, with 7 bases between. The CDR3 spells CASSRTANEKLFF. The CDR3 DNA sequence: TGTGCCAGCAGCCGGACAGCTAATGAAAAACTGTTTTTT.

This sequence joins TRBV18 and TRBJ1-1; D may be TRBD1 (6 bases). V was cut by 4 bases and J by 0 bases, with 9 bases left in between. Germline CDR1 is KGHSH and CDR2 is LQKENI. The CDR3 is made up of 14 amino acids. The CDR3 DNA is TGTGCCAGCTCACTAGGACAGTTGAACACTGAAGCTTTCTTT. Translation: CASSLGQLNTEAFF. Together with reference TRBV18 and TRBJ1-1, the CDR3 gives the full variable domain: NAGVMQNPRHLVRRRGQEARLRCSPMKGHSHVYWYRQLPEEGLKFMVYLQKENIIDESGMPKERFSAEFPKEGPSILRIQQVVRGDSAAYFCASSLGQLNTEAFFGQGTRLTVV.

The DNA of the CDR3 is TGTGCCAGCAGCGCCCGGGCATTGACCGGGGAGCTGTTTTTT. It translates to CASSARALTGELFF. V gene TRBV9 combines with J gene TRBJ2-2; no firm D call. Per the germline V gene, CDR1 is SGDLS and CDR2 is YYNGEE. The CDR3 runs to 14 residues. The ends were cut back, 3 bases at V and 5 bases at J, with 11 bases in the middle.

The genes are TRBV19 and TRBJ1-1, with D possibly matching TRBD1 (5 bases). Germline values: CDR1 LNHDA, CDR2 SQIVND (reference sequence). Trimming left V 7 bases short and J 7 bases short, with 19 bases between. This CDR3 has 14 amino acids. As DNA, the CDR3 is TGTGCCAGTAAGGTTGGGGCGCAAGTTAGTGAAGCTTTCTTT. Translated, it gives CASKVGAQVSEAFF.

As regards this clone: This sample includes further DNA sequences coding for the same CDR3. The chain couples TRBV5-1 to TRBJ2-7; D not certain. V lost 3 bases and J 0 bases, leaving 1 base between the germline ends. This CDR3 is 11 amino acids long. From germline, CDR1 is SGHRS and CDR2 YFSETQ. The CDR3 loop is CASSSSYEQYF. CDR3 DNA: TGCGCCAGCAGCTCCTCCTACGAGCAGTACTTC. The entire variable domain, with the rest obtained from reference TRBV5-1 and TRBJ2-7, is as follows: KAGVTQTPRYLIKTRGQQVTLSCSPISGHRSVSWYQQTPGQGLQFLFEYFSETQRNKGNFPGRFSGRQFSNSRSEMNVSTLELGDSALYLCASSSSYEQYFGPGTRLTVT.

The chain links TRBV2 to TRBJ1-2, with TRBD1 matching over 7 bases. In germline, CDR1 is SNHLY, CDR2 FYNNEI. This CDR3 is 12 amino acids long. Trimming removed 5 bases from V and 7 bases from J; junction bases left unmatched: 4. Here the CDR3 reads CASSQGQSGYTF. DNA for the CDR3: TGTGCCAGCAGTCAGGGACAGAGTGGCTACACCTTC.

This clone was seen only once. This chain links TRBV7-8 with TRBJ2-4; TRBD2 matches 10 bases. The CDR3 is made up of 18 amino acids. J was trimmed by 1 base and V by 8 bases; bases with no gene match: 14. From germline, CDR1 is SGHVS and CDR2 FQNEAQ. CDR3 coding DNA: TGTGCCAGCGTGCTTTTAGCGGGGGGCCTCGGGGCCAAAAACATTCAGTACTTC. Translated: CASVLLAGGLGAKNIQYF.

The chain uses TRBV9 and TRBJ2-2; 7 positions agree with TRBD2. Germline-derived CDR1 and CDR2 are SGDLS and YYNGEE. The CDR3 consists of 15 residues. Trimming at V came to 8 bases and at J to 0 bases, leaving 7 bases not matched to a gene. CDR3 nucleotides: TGTGCCAGTTCACGGGGGGAACCGAACACCGGGGAGCTGTTTTTT. It yields the protein CASSRGEPNTGELFF. The whole variable domain, filled in from reference TRBV9 and TRBJ2-2, reads DSGVTQTPKHLITATGQRVTLRCSPRSGDLSVYWYQQSLDQGLQFLIQYYNGEERAKGNILERFSAQQFPDLHSELNLSSLELGDSALYFCASSRGEPNTGELFFGEGSRLTVL.

Comment on this clone: The same CDR3 can be traced to other DNA sequences in this sample. CDR3 region: CASSLGQGSNQPQHF. CDR3 nucleotide sequence: TGCGCCAGCAGCTTGGGACAGGGTAGCAATCAGCCCCAGCATTTT. The chain employs TRBV5-1 and TRBJ1-5; 7 bases fit TRBD1. The CDR3 is 15 amino acids. Germline values: CDR1 SGHRS, CDR2 YFSETQ. Trimming took 0 bases from V and 0 from J; bases not matched to a gene: 0.

The chain is built from TRBV7-9 and TRBJ1-4; D remains unclear. CDR1 is SEHNR and CDR2 is FQNEAQ in the germline V gene (reference sequence). The germline V and J ends were trimmed by 4 bases and 0 bases, with 12 bases remaining between them. The length of the CDR3 is 16 residues. The CDR3 protein is CASSSPQGATNEKLFF. DNA of the CDR3: TGTGCCAGCAGCTCCCCACAAGGTGCAACTAATGAAAAACTGTTTTTT.

This clone was seen only once. The chain couples TRBV13 to TRBJ1-1, with TRBD1 identical over 7 bases. With 3 bases clipped from V and 3 bases from J, the junction kept 10 bases outside the gene matches. Germline V gene data show CDR1 as PRHDT and CDR2 as FYEKMQ (reference sequence). CDR3 length: 16 residues. The CDR3 nucleotides read TGTGCCAGCAGCTTCCGATCGGGGACAGCTTACACTGAAGCTTTCTTT. This gives the protein CASSFRSGTAYTEAFF.

This rearrangement joins TRBV15 to TRBJ2-1; 9 bases agree with TRBD2. This CDR3 has 15 amino acids. In germline, CDR1 is LNHNV, CDR2 YYDKDF (reference sequence). The ends lost 5 bases at V and 13 bases at J; junction bases unmatched: 15. CDR3 in amino acids: CATSRRAPSGIVQFF. CDR3 nucleotide sequence: TGTGCCACCAGCCGACGGGCCCCTAGCGGGATTGTTCAGTTCTTC.

This clone was recorded once. This sequence joins TRBV28 and TRBJ1-5; 7 nucleotides align to TRBD1. V shed 4 bases and J 0 bases; nucleotides not matched to a gene: 6. The CDR3 contains 16 residues. The germline V gene has CDR1 MDHEN and CDR2 SYDVKM. CDR3 sequence: CASSSPGQNSNQPQHF. CDR3 in DNA: TGTGCCAGCAGTTCCCCGGGACAGAATAGCAATCAGCCCCAGCATTTT.

The V call is TRBV9, the J call TRBJ2-3; D gene unclear. Trimming shortened V by 2 bases and J by 0 bases, and 16 bases separated the two germline ends. The CDR3 contains 17 residues. From germline, CDR1 is SGDLS and CDR2 YYNGEE. The CDR3 loop reads CASSVESNAGSTDTQYF. The CDR3 DNA follows: TGTGCCAGCAGCGTCGAGTCCAACGCCGGAAGCACAGATACGCAGTATTTT.

V is TRBV7-9 and J is TRBJ1-1; D is unclear. The CDR3 has 14 amino acids. Germline V gene lookup returns CDR1 SEHNR and CDR2 FQNEAQ (reference sequence). The ends were cut back, 5 bases at V and 1 base at J, with 11 bases in the middle. CDR3 region: CASSLMRANTEAFF. DNA for the CDR3: TGTGCCAGCAGCCTAATGAGGGCGAACACTGAAGCTTTCTTT.

The rearrangement links TRBV18 to TRBJ2-1, with D uncertain. The CDR3 runs to 17 residues. V was cut by 0 bases and J by 1 base, with 13 bases left in between. CDR1 is KGHSH and CDR2 is LQKENI in the germline V gene. The CDR3, as DNA: TGTGCCAGCTCACCACCGATTGCCACATTATCCTACAATGAGCAGTTCTTC. Residues: CASSPPIATLSYNEQFF. Filled out from reference TRBV18 and TRBJ2-1, the complete variable domain reads NAGVMQNPRHLVRRRGQEARLRCSPMKGHSHVYWYRQLPEEGLKFMVYLQKENIIDESGMPKERFSAEFPKEGPSILRIQQVVRGDSAAYFCASSPPIATLSYNEQFFGPGTRLTVL.

The chain employs TRBV15 and TRBJ1-1; D remains unclear. The CDR3 has 13 residues. Between the trimmed V and J ends, which lost 5 bases and 0 bases, there was a span of 7 bases. Germline lookup yields CDR1 LNHNV and CDR2 YYDKDF (reference sequence). The CDR3 DNA reads TGTGCCACCAGCGCCCAATTGAACACTGAAGCTTTCTTT. Its protein is CATSAQLNTEAFF. Supplemented by reference TRBV15 and TRBJ1-1, the full variable domain reads DAMVIQNPRYQVTQFGKPVTLSCSQTLNHNVMYWYQQKSSQAPKLLFHYYDKDFNNEADTPDNFQSRRPNTSFCFLDIRSPGLGDTAMYLCATSAQLNTEAFFGQGTRLTVV.

The chain couples TRBV2 to TRBJ1-1, with D possibly TRBD1 on 5 matching bases. CDR3 length equals 13 residues. V was shortened by 4 bases and J by 5 bases, with 11 bases between the two germline ends. CDR1 is SNHLY and CDR2 is FYNNEI in the germline V gene. The DNA of the CDR3 is TGTGCCAGCAGTGGCCAGGGACGTACTGAAGCTTTCTTT. Its protein is CASSGQGRTEAFF.

The V gene is TRBV5-1, the J gene TRBJ2-7; D unresolved. Germline V gene lookup returns CDR1 SGHRS and CDR2 YFSETQ. Trimming took 2 bases from V and 0 from J, leaving 15 bases between them. The CDR3 extends over 16 amino acids. In DNA, the CDR3 is TGCGCCAGCAGCTTAGGAGCAGGAATGAGCTCCTACGAGCAGTACTTC. Translated, it gives CASSLGAGMSSYEQYF.

V is TRBV14 and J is TRBJ2-1; TRBD1 agrees at 7 bases. Germline V gives CDR1 SGHDN, CDR2 FVKESK. The junction had 9 bases not matched to a gene; V was cut back by 4 bases and J by 6 bases. This CDR3 contains 15 residues. The CDR3 region has the DNA TGTGCCAGCAGCCCGACAGGGACGGTGGGCAATGAGCAGTTCTTC. Protein: CASSPTGTVGNEQFF.

The rearrangement joins TRBV5-5 to TRBJ2-1; possibly TRBD2 for D (6 bases). Trimming cost V 3 bases and J 0 bases, with 10 bases left between them. The CDR3 length is 15 residues. Germline lookup yields CDR1 SGHKS and CDR2 YYEKEE (reference sequence). CDR3 nucleotide sequence: TGTGCCAGCAGCTCAGACGGGAGCTCCTACAATGAGCAGTTCTTC. Translation: CASSSDGSSYNEQFF.